Below, 6 T cell receptor beta chains from the same sample are listed, as sequenced in a study of T cell changes during pregnancy in multiple sclerosis. Method: immunoSEQ multiplex PCR; TCRdb's copy keeps in-frame clones and lacks some. The data show fewer than 140,000 clones, less than 95% seen once. The source material was peripheral blood, sampled after pregnancy. The source of these receptors is a female donor with multiple sclerosis, enrolled in a pregnancy study.

In its sample, this clone was seen once. J is TRBJ2-1 and V is TRBV5-1, with 8 bases identical to TRBD1. V was clipped by 2 bases and J by 9 bases; unmatched bases: 10. The length of the CDR3 is 15 residues. Germline V lookup: CDR1 SGHRS, CDR2 YFSETQ. The CDR3 DNA reads as TGCGCCAGCAGCTTAATGCGGACAGGGATGAGTGAGCAGTTCTTC. This codes for CASSLMRTGMSEQFF. Variable domain in full (rest from reference TRBV5-1 and TRBJ2-1): KAGVTQTPRYLIKTRGQQVTLSCSPISGHRSVSWYQQTPGQGLQFLFEYFSETQRNKGNFPGRFSGRQFSNSRSEMNVSTLELGDSALYLCASSLMRTGMSEQFFGPGTRLTVL.

The chain recombines TRBV5-1 with TRBJ1-2; TRBD1 agrees at 7 bases. V lost 0 bases and J lost 8; bases outside the gene matches: 10. CDR1 is SGHRS, CDR2 YFSETQ, per germline. This CDR3 comprises 15 residues. The CDR3 coding sequence is TGCGCCAGCAGCTTGGCGGGGGACAGCGCTAGGGGCTACACCTTC. As protein: CASSLAGDSARGYTF.

The chain employs TRBV5-1 and TRBJ2-1; 8 positions match TRBD1. The CDR3 is 15 amino acids. Losses at the gene ends were 3 bases for V and 4 bases for J; bases not matched to a gene: 6. CDR1 is SGHRS and CDR2 is YFSETQ in the germline V gene. CDR3 bases: TGCGCCAGCAGCTCGACAGGGGCCCTTTACAATGAGCAGTTCTTC. Residues: CASSSTGALYNEQFF.

CDR3 nucleotide sequence: TGCGCCAGCAGCCCTATCGCGCTAGCCCGGAGCTCCTACAATGAGCAGTTCTTC. It yields the protein CASSPIALARSSYNEQFF. V gene TRBV5-1 combines with J gene TRBJ2-1; weak D call: TRBD2 (5 bases). The CDR3 runs to 18 residues. CDR1 is SGHRS and CDR2 is YFSETQ in the germline V gene. V lost 4 bases and J lost 0, with 20 bases in between. Together with reference TRBV5-1 and TRBJ2-1, the CDR3 gives the full variable domain: KAGVTQTPRYLIKTRGQQVTLSCSPISGHRSVSWYQQTPGQGLQFLFEYFSETQRNKGNFPGRFSGRQFSNSRSEMNVSTLELGDSALYLCASSPIALARSSYNEQFFGPGTRLTVL.

This chain links TRBV5-1 with TRBJ1-1; tentatively, D is TRBD1 (6 bases). CDR3 size: 13 residues. V was trimmed by 4 bases and J by 8 bases, leaving 15 bases between them. Germline-derived CDR1 and CDR2 are SGHRS and YFSETQ. This chain's CDR3 is CASSPTPRGEAFF. Written as DNA, the CDR3 is TGCGCCAGCAGCCCCACACCCAGGGGCGAAGCTTTCTTT.

The chain uses TRBV9 and TRBJ2-3, with TRBD2 matching over 9 bases. J gave up 4 bases and V 6 bases, and 9 bases lay outside the gene matches. The CDR3 loop spans 15 amino acids. Germline CDR1 and CDR2: SGDLS and YYNGEE. The CDR3 DNA reads as TGTGCCAGCACCGCTGGAGCGGGGGGTTCAGATACGCAGTATTTT. This codes for CASTAGAGGSDTQYF.